The 2 T cell receptor beta chains in this list originate from one sample, sequenced in a study of blood T cell repertoires in COVID-19. The table came from immunoSEQ multiplex PCR; TCRdb's copy has only in-frame clones and leaves some out. The top ten hold around 1.5% of the sample, which has roughly 200,000 clones, about 88% seen once. The sequencing sample was made of peripheral blood. Receptor source: a man aged 18 to 29 with active or convalescent COVID-19.

The chain uses TRBV9 and TRBJ2-7; D remains unclear. Trimming removed 4 bases from V and 2 bases from J, with 19 bases in between. The CDR3 runs 16 residues. CDR1 and CDR2 (germline): SGDLS, YYNGEE. The CDR3 DNA follows: TGTGCCAGCAGCCAAATAGTTCATCGACACCCCTACGAGCAGTACTTC. It encodes CASSQIVHRHPYEQYF.

V gene TRBV3-1 (or the pseudogene TRBV3-2) combines with J gene TRBJ2-7; D is uncertain. Trimming stripped 1 base from V and 1 base from J, with 14 bases between. The germline CDR1 and CDR2 sequences are LGHDT and YNNKEL (reference sequence). CDR3 length: 16 residues. CDR3 DNA sequence: TGTGCCAGCAGCCAAGTATGGCGGCCAAATTCCTACGAGCAGTACTTC. Translated, it gives CASSQVWRPNSYEQYF.